One and the same sample provided the 18 T cell receptor beta chains below, sequenced in a study of cytomegalovirus exposure and HLA in healthy donors. The PCR employed 60 Vbeta primers together with 13 Jbeta primers. Repertoires were generated with immunoSEQ multiplex PCR, while TCRdb's copy carries only in-frame clones and drops some. Of 100,000 to 150,000 clones in the sample, approximately 74% were seen once. The specimen was PBMCs. These receptors came from a middle-aged man in good health and CMV-seropositive.

The CDR3 sequence is CASSPSTGGNQPQHF. The DNA for the CDR3 is TGTGCCAGCAGTCCGTCGACAGGGGGGAATCAGCCCCAGCATTTT. The V call is TRBV27, the J call TRBJ1-5; 9 bases fit TRBD1. After removal of 5 bases from V and 4 bases from J, the junction contained 6 bases not matched to a gene. This CDR3 contains 15 residues. The germline CDR1 and CDR2 sequences are MNHEY and SMNVEV (reference sequence).

In its sample, this clone was seen a few times. The chain links TRBV7-2 to TRBJ2-1, with D possibly matching TRBD2 (7 bases). Trimming removed 0 bases at V and 1 base at J, with 10 bases between. The CDR3 spans 16 residues. CDR1 and CDR2 from the germline V gene are SGHTA and FQGNSA. CDR3 nucleotides: TGTGCCAGCAGCTTAGCCGGGGGGCAGTCCTACAATGAGCAGTTCTTC. This gives the protein CASSLAGGQSYNEQFF.

The J gene is TRBJ1-5, the V gene TRBV6-1; the D gene is possibly TRBD1 (5 bases). Germline V gene sequence: CDR1 MNHNS, CDR2 SASEGT. This CDR3 is built from 15 residues. Between the trimmed V and J ends, which lost 3 bases and 9 bases, there was a span of 18 bases. CDR3 protein: CASSEVGARDTPQHF. The CDR3 DNA follows: TGTGCCAGCAGTGAGGTTGGGGCAAGGGATACGCCCCAGCATTTT.

The chain couples TRBV6-4 to TRBJ2-1, with 10 positions matching TRBD2. The V segment lost 5 bases and the J segment 2 bases; nucleotides outside the gene matches: 9. CDR1 is MRHNA and CDR2 is SNTAGT in the germline V gene. This CDR3 region has 17 residues. The CDR3 spells CASSPRPGLATYNEQFF. CDR3 nucleotides: TGTGCCAGCAGTCCCCGCCCGGGACTAGCGACCTACAATGAGCAGTTCTTC.

This clone was observed a handful of times. V and J are TRBV5-4 and TRBJ1-2; TRBD1 aligns across 10 bases. CDR3 size: 15 residues. J gave up 2 bases and V 4 bases, and 5 bases lay outside the gene matches. Germline lookup yields CDR1 SGHNT and CDR2 YYREEE (reference sequence). In nucleotides, the CDR3 is TGTGCCAGCAGCATCGGGACAGGGGAGAACTATGGCTACACCTTC. Translated: CASSIGTGENYGYTF. The whole variable domain, filled in from reference TRBV5-4 and TRBJ1-2, reads ETGVTQSPTHLIKTRGQQVTLRCSSQSGHNTVSWYQQALGQGPQFIFQYYREEENGRGNFPPRFSGLQFPNYSSELNVNALELDDSALYLCASSIGTGENYGYTFGSGTRLTVV.

V is TRBV5-4 and J is TRBJ2-1; D may be TRBD1 (7 bases). The germline CDR1 and CDR2 sequences are SGHNT and YYREEE (reference sequence). The CDR3 is 14 amino acids. V lost 5 bases and J 7 bases, leaving 16 bases between the germline ends. The CDR3 spells CASRDTGAGNEQFF. The CDR3 nucleotides are TGTGCCAGCAGAGACACAGGGGCGGGGAATGAGCAGTTCTTC.

The chain is built from TRBV5-1 and TRBJ1-5, with TRBD1 matching 10 bases. CDR1 SGHRS and CDR2 YFSETQ come from the germline V gene. The CDR3 has 15 amino acids. V trimming: 0 bases; J trimming: 7 bases; junction bases outside the gene matches: 4. This chain's CDR3 is CASSLGQGANQPQHF. CDR3 coding DNA: TGCGCCAGCAGCTTGGGACAGGGGGCTAACCAGCCCCAGCATTTT. Together with reference TRBV5-1 and TRBJ1-5, the CDR3 gives the full variable domain: KAGVTQTPRYLIKTRGQQVTLSCSPISGHRSVSWYQQTPGQGLQFLFEYFSETQRNKGNFPGRFSGRQFSNSRSEMNVSTLELGDSALYLCASSLGQGANQPQHFGDGTRLSIL.

This rearrangement joins TRBV4-1 to TRBJ1-2, with 8 nucleotides matching TRBD1. After removal of 1 base from V and 4 bases from J, the junction contained 5 bases not matched to a gene. Germline V gene data show CDR1 as MGHRA and CDR2 as YSYEKL. The length of the CDR3 is 15 residues. CDR3 protein: CASSQGIGTGYGYTF. CDR3 in DNA: TGCGCCAGCAGCCAAGGGATCGGGACAGGCTATGGCTACACCTTC.

The V and J genes are TRBV5-5 and TRBJ1-3, with no clear D. Germline CDR1 is SGHKS and CDR2 is YYEKEE (reference sequence). Between the trimmed V and J ends, which lost 0 bases and 6 bases, there was a span of 16 bases. This CDR3 has 16 amino acids. CDR3 sequence reads: CASSLGGYKSENTIYF. The CDR3 region has the DNA TGTGCCAGCAGCTTGGGAGGGTACAAATCCGAAAACACCATATATTTT.

The V and J genes are TRBV7-2 and TRBJ1-1; the D is unclear. Germline CDR1 reads SGHTA; CDR2 reads FQGNSA. V shed 2 bases and J shed 4 bases, with 14 bases lying between them. CDR3 length: 15 amino acids. In DNA form, the CDR3 reads TGTGCCAGCAGCTTATCAAAGGTTCCAGGCACTGAAGCTTTCTTT. Translated: CASSLSKVPGTEAFF. The entire variable domain, with the rest obtained from reference TRBV7-2 and TRBJ1-1, is as follows: GAGVSQSPSNKVTEKGKDVELRCDPISGHTALYWYRQSLGQGLEFLIYFQGNSAPDKSGLPSDRFSAERTGGSVSTLTIQRTQQEDSAVYLCASSLSKVPGTEAFFGQGTRLTVV.

CDR3 in DNA: TGTGCCTGGAGTCCCCCGGGAGGGGATGGCTACACCTTC. Its protein is CAWSPPGGDGYTF. The V and J genes are TRBV30 and TRBJ1-2, with a tentative D call TRBD1 (5 bases). Trimming pared 2 bases from V and 6 bases from J, leaving 13 bases between. Per the germline V gene, CDR1 is GTSNPN and CDR2 is SVGIG (reference sequence). CDR3 length equals 13 residues.

The table lists this clone with a count of one. V gene TRBV7-9 combines with J gene TRBJ2-1; 13 positions agree with TRBD2. The J segment lost 9 bases and the V segment lost 2 bases, leaving 7 bases of the junction unmatched. The CDR3 contains 16 residues. The germline V gene has CDR1 SEHNR and CDR2 FQNEAQ (reference sequence). This CDR3 is CASSLKLAGGPSEQFF. CDR3 in DNA: TGTGCCAGCAGCTTAAAACTAGCGGGAGGGCCGAGTGAGCAGTTCTTC. The full variable domain, its missing parts supplied by reference TRBV7-9 and TRBJ2-1, is DTGVSQNPRHKITKRGQNVTFRCDPISEHNRLYWYRQTLGQGPEFLTYFQNEAQLEKSRLLSDRFSAERPKGSFSTLEIQRTEQGDSAMYLCASSLKLAGGPSEQFFGPGTRLTVL.

The genes are TRBV2 and TRBJ1-5; D perhaps matches TRBD1 (5 bases). The V end was cut by 7 bases, the J end by 6 bases, with 10 bases between. Germline V CDR1 and CDR2: SNHLY, FYNNEI. The CDR3 extends over 12 amino acids. As DNA, the CDR3 is TGTGCCAGCAAGGAGACAGCTCAGCCCCAGCATTTT. This encodes CASKETAQPQHF. The whole variable domain, filled in from reference TRBV2 and TRBJ1-5, reads EPEVTQTPSHQVTQMGQEVILRCVPISNHLYFYWYRQILGQKVEFLVSFYNNEISEKSEIFDDQFSVERPDGSNFTLKIRSTKLEDSAMYFCASKETAQPQHFGDGTRLSIL.

The gene calls are TRBV30 and TRBJ2-3; possibly TRBD2 for D (5 bases). Germline values: CDR1 GTSNPN, CDR2 SVGIG (reference sequence). V was clipped by 3 bases and J by 3 bases, with 7 bases between them. The CDR3 sequence is 12 residues long. In DNA, the CDR3 is TGTGCCTGGAGGGCGGGTACAGATACGCAGTATTTT. The encoded protein is CAWRAGTDTQYF.

V gene TRBV4-2 combines with J gene TRBJ1-1; 8 bases align to TRBD1. CDR3 length: 16 amino acids. V lost 1 base, J lost 7 bases, and 11 bases stayed unmatched. Germline CDR1 and CDR2: LGHNA and YNFKEQ. The DNA for the CDR3 is TGTGCCAGCAGCCAAGGGGAAGGACAGGGATGGAATGAAGCTTTCTTT. It yields the protein CASSQGEGQGWNEAFF.

This chain links TRBV28 with TRBJ1-2; D gene uncertain. The CDR3 runs to 13 residues. Trimming stripped 3 bases from V and 4 bases from J, with 9 bases between. CDR1 is MDHEN and CDR2 is SYDVKM in the germline V gene. CDR3 region: CASSFGQSYGYTF. Here the CDR3 DNA reads TGTGCCAGCAGTTTTGGGCAGAGCTATGGCTACACCTTC.

In its sample, this clone was seen a few times. The chain joins TRBV6-6 to TRBJ1-1; the match to TRBD1 covers 10 bases. The ends lost 6 bases at V and 2 bases at J; junction bases unmatched: 9. Germline lookup yields CDR1 MNHNY and CDR2 SVGAGI (reference sequence). The CDR3 covers 16 residues. For the CDR3, the DNA is TGTGCCAGCAGACCCGGGACAGGGGTTATAAACACTGAAGCTTTCTTT. As protein: CASRPGTGVINTEAFF.

V is TRBV19 and J is TRBJ2-5, with TRBD1 identical over 7 bases. The CDR3 has 13 residues. Per the germline V gene, CDR1 is LNHDA and CDR2 is SQIVND (reference sequence). The J segment lost 3 bases and the V segment lost 6 bases, leaving 4 bases of the junction unmatched. The chain's CDR3 is CASSPDREETQYF. CDR3 nucleotide sequence: TGTGCCAGTAGCCCTGACAGGGAAGAGACCCAGTACTTC.